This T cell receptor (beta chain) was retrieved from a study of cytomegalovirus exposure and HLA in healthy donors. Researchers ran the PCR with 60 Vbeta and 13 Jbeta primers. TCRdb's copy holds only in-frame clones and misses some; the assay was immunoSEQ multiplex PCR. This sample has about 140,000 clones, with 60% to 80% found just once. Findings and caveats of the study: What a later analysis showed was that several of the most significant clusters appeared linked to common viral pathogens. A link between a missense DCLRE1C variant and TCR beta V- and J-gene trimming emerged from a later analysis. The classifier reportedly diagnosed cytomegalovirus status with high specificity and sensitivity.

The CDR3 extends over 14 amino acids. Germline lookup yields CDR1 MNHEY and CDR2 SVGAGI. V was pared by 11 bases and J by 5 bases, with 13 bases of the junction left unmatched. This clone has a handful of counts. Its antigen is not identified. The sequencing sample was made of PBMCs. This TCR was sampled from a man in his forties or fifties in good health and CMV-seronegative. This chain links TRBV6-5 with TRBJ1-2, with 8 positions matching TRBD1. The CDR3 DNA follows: TGTGCCTCACAACCCAGGGGGCGATATTATGGCTACACCTTC. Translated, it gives CASQPRGRYYGYTF.